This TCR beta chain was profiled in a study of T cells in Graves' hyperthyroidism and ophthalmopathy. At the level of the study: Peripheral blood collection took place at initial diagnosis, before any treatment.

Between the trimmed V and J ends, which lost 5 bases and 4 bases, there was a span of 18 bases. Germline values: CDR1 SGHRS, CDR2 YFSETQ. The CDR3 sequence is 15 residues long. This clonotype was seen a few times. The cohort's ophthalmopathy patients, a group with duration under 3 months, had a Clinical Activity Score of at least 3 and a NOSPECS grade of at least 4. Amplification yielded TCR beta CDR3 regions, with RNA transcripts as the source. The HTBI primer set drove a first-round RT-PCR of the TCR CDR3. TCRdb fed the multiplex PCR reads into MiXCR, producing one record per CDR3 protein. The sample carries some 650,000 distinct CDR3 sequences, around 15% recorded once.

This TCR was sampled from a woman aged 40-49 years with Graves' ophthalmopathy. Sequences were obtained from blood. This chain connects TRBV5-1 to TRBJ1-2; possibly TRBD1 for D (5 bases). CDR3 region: CASRSLRAGGYGYTF. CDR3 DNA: TGCGCCAGCAGGTCGTTAAGGGCGGGGGGCTATGGCTACACCTTC.